The rows below give T cell receptor beta chains drawn from one sample of a study of graft-versus-host responses after intestinal transplantation. Antigens for these TCRs are unknown. The table came from immunoSEQ multiplex PCR; TCRdb's copy has only in-frame clones and leaves some out. This table has approximately 89,000 clones, over 80% appearing once. The sequenced sample was unstimulated CD8+ T cells sorted from spleen or lymph node cells, obtained before transplant. Every receptor here comes from a human donor who was the organ donor for an intestinal transplant. CDR3s include the opening cysteine and the closing phenylalanine or tryptophan. The order of the fields is D gene, J gene, V gene, clone size, CDR3 DNA, CDR3 protein. The D gene is left open where the match is weak. Size is omitted from some rows. Given values are once, few, many or a class for expanded clones.

D: -; J: TRBJ2-7; V: TRBV7-9; size: -; DNA: TGTGCCAGCAGCCCCGCCTACGAGCAGTACTTC; CDR3: CASSPAYEQYF
D: TRBD1; J: TRBJ2-7; V: TRBV6-1; size: -; DNA: TGTGCCAGCAGTGAACGGGACAGGATCTCCTACGAGCAGTACTTC; CDR3: CASSERDRISYEQYF
D: -; J: TRBJ1-2; V: TRBV27; size: -; DNA: TGTGCCAGCAGTCCTAGGGGGTCCTATGGCTACACCTTC; CDR3: CASSPRGSYGYTF
D: -; J: TRBJ2-7; V: TRBV2; size: -; DNA: TGTGCCAGCAGGGGGATCTGGGGGGAGTGCGAATACGAGCAGTACTTC; CDR3: CASRGIWGECEYEQYF
D: TRBD2; J: TRBJ2-1; V: TRBV7-9; size: once; DNA: TGTGCCAGCAGCCCCACCCCGGGAGGCGGGAGGGTGTGGAATGAGCAGTTCTTC; CDR3: CASSPTPGGGRVWNEQFF
D: -; J: TRBJ1-5; V: TRBV11-2; size: -; DNA: TGTGCCAGCAGCCAAACAGGGTCGGATCAGCCCCAGCATTTT; CDR3: CASSQTGSDQPQHF
D: -; J: TRBJ1-1; V: TRBV19; size: -; DNA: TGTGCCAGTAGCGCCGGGTACACTGAAGCTTTCTTT; CDR3: CASSAGYTEAFF
D: -; J: TRBJ2-7; V: TRBV5-6; size: -; DNA: TGTGCCAGCAGCACAGGACGGCTCTACGAGCAGTACTTC; CDR3: CASSTGRLYEQYF
D: TRBD1; J: TRBJ2-7; V: TRBV4-1; size: -; DNA: TGCGCCAGCAGCCCCCAAGGGGGCTTCTCCTCCTACGAGCAGTACTTC; CDR3: CASSPQGGFSSYEQYF
D: TRBD2; J: TRBJ2-1; V: TRBV7-9; size: once; DNA: TGTGCCCTCCCGGTAGCGGGAGGGCCTCGAGTAAACCTCTTC; CDR3: CALPVAGGPRVNLF
D: TRBD2; J: TRBJ2-2; V: TRBV5-1; size: -; DNA: TGCGCCAGCAGCCTGATAGCGGGGGGTCACTGGGGCACCGGGGAGCTGTTTTTT; CDR3: CASSLIAGGHWGTGELFF
D: -; J: TRBJ1-5; V: TRBV13; size: -; DNA: TGTGCCAGCAGCTTATTCGGGGAAGGGGGTGATCAGCCCCAGCATTTT; CDR3: CASSLFGEGGDQPQHF
D: -; J: TRBJ2-5; V: TRBV27; size: -; DNA: TGTGCCAGCAGTCCCCTAGTGGGCGAGGGAGAGACCCAGTACTTC; CDR3: CASSPLVGEGETQYF
D: -; J: TRBJ2-7; V: TRBV5-1; size: -; DNA: TGCGCCAGCAGCTTATGGGGCCCCCTGGAGCAGTACTTC; CDR3: CASSLWGPLEQYF
D: -; J: TRBJ2-1; V: TRBV13; size: -; DNA: TGTGCCAGCAGCGCGAAGCCTTGGGGGCCCCGGGATGAGCAGTTCTTC; CDR3: CASSAKPWGPRDEQFF
D: TRBD1; J: TRBJ2-7; V: TRBV4-1; size: -; DNA: TGCGCCAGCAGCCAAGTAACAGGGGATTACGAGCAGTACTTC; CDR3: CASSQVTGDYEQYF
D: TRBD1; J: TRBJ2-2; V: TRBV6-5; size: -; DNA: TGTGCCAGCAGTTATGACAGGGGAGGCGGGGAGCTGTTTTTT; CDR3: CASSYDRGGGELFF
D: -; J: TRBJ1-3; V: TRBV2; size: few; DNA: TGTGCCAGTGGCCCGAACCCTTCTGGAAACACCATATATTTT; CDR3: CASGPNPSGNTIYF
D: -; J: TRBJ2-1; V: TRBV5-5; size: -; DNA: TGTGCCAGCAGCTGGGGGGGGCTTTCTTACAATGAGCAGTTCTTC; CDR3: CASSWGGLSYNEQFF
D: TRBD2; J: TRBJ2-1; V: TRBV7-9; size: -; DNA: TGTGCCAGCAGCTTAGTACTAGCGGGAGTCGATGAGCAGTTCTTC; CDR3: CASSLVLAGVDEQFF
D: -; J: TRBJ2-7; V: TRBV7-8; size: -; DNA: TGTGCCAGCAGCTACCCCTCTAATCGCTACGAGCAGTACTTC; CDR3: CASSYPSNRYEQYF
D: -; J: TRBJ2-7; V: TRBV12-1; size: -; DNA: TGTGCCAGCAGCTACAAACTGAGGACAGGATTGAAGTGGGAGCAGTACTTC; CDR3: CASSYKLRTGLKWEQYF
D: TRBD1; J: TRBJ2-7; V: TRBV5-3; size: once; DNA: TGTGCCAGAAGCTTGGAGAGGCCGGGACAGGGTGGGTTC; CDR3: CARSLERPGQGGF
D: -; J: TRBJ1-1; V: TRBV2; size: -; DNA: TGTGCCAGCATCACCTCCCACCGGAGCACTGAAGCTTTCTTT; CDR3: CASITSHRSTEAFF
D: -; J: TRBJ2-1; V: TRBV4-1; size: -; DNA: TGCGCCAGCAGCCCCCATTTCCGCGGCCCCAATGAGCAGTTCTTC; CDR3: CASSPHFRGPNEQFF
D: TRBD2; J: TRBJ2-2; V: TRBV2; size: -; DNA: TGTGCCAGCAGGGGACTAGCCGGGGAGCTGTTTTTT; CDR3: CASRGLAGELFF
D: -; J: TRBJ2-7; V: TRBV18; size: -; DNA: TGTGCCAGTCACGACAGCTCCTACGAGCAGTACTTC; CDR3: CASHDSSYEQYF
D: TRBD1; J: TRBJ1-5; V: TRBV4-1; size: -; DNA: TGCGCCAGCAGCCATGCCCACCGCCGGGACAGGGATCAGCCCCAGCATTTT; CDR3: CASSHAHRRDRDQPQHF
D: -; J: TRBJ2-3; V: TRBV28; size: -; DNA: TGTGCCAGCAGTGGGCTACCGGGGGAGGGCACAGATACGCAGTATTTT; CDR3: CASSGLPGEGTDTQYF
D: TRBD2; J: TRBJ2-7; V: TRBV9; size: -; DNA: TGTGCCAGCAGCGTAGCAGCCGGGACTAGCGGGTTCTACGAGCAGTACTTC; CDR3: CASSVAAGTSGFYEQYF
D: TRBD2; J: TRBJ2-7; V: TRBV10-1; size: -; DNA: TGCGCCAGCAGATCCGGGACTAGACATTTGGAGCAGTACTTC; CDR3: CASRSGTRHLEQYF
D: -; J: TRBJ1-5; V: TRBV5-4; size: few; DNA: TGTGCCAGCAGCTTGGGAGGGAGCAATCAGCCCCAGCATTTT; CDR3: CASSLGGSNQPQHF
D: -; J: TRBJ1-5; V: TRBV28; size: -; DNA: TGTGCCAGCAGTTCCCCGGAGGTTGGACAGTTCGATCAGCCCCAGCATTTT; CDR3: CASSSPEVGQFDQPQHF
D: -; J: TRBJ1-5; V: TRBV6-5; size: -; DNA: TGTGCCAGCAGTTACTCATTCGGTCAGCCCCAGCATTTT; CDR3: CASSYSFGQPQHF
D: TRBD1; J: TRBJ1-1; V: TRBV19; size: -; DNA: TGTGCCAGTAGTATGGGGTCAGGGGGGCGAGGAACTGAAGCTTTCTTT; CDR3: CASSMGSGGRGTEAFF
D: -; J: TRBJ2-7; V: TRBV25-1; size: -; DNA: TGTGCCAGCAGTACAGGGATCACCTACGAGCAGTACTTC; CDR3: CASSTGITYEQYF
D: TRBD1; J: TRBJ2-7; V: TRBV4-3; size: -; DNA: TGCGCCAGCAGCTATGAGCAACCGGGACAGCCCTACGAGCAGTACTTC; CDR3: CASSYEQPGQPYEQYF
D: TRBD2; J: TRBJ2-1; V: TRBV27; size: -; DNA: TGTGCCAGCGGGACTAAGGGATACAATGAGCAGTTCTTC; CDR3: CASGTKGYNEQFF
D: -; J: TRBJ2-5; V: TRBV5-5; size: once; DNA: TGTGCCAGCAGCTTGTCGCGGGCGGGGGAGACCCAGTACTTC; CDR3: CASSLSRAGETQYF
D: -; J: TRBJ2-7; V: TRBV12-2; size: -; DNA: TGTGCAAGTCGCTTGACAGGAACATACTACGAGCAGTACTTC; CDR3: CASRLTGTYYEQYF
D: -; J: TRBJ2-7; V: TRBV19; size: -; DNA: TGTGCCAGTAGCCCGCGGCCCCTCCGGGAGCAGTACTTC; CDR3: CASSPRPLREQYF
D: -; J: TRBJ1-4; V: TRBV7-9; size: -; DNA: TGTGCCAGCAGCTCGAGGACAGCGTATGAAAAACTGTTTTTT; CDR3: CASSSRTAYEKLFF
D: TRBD2; J: TRBJ2-1; V: TRBV28; size: -; DNA: TGTGCCAGCAGAACTAGCGGCTACAATGAGCAGTTCTTC; CDR3: CASRTSGYNEQFF
D: TRBD2; J: TRBJ2-1; V: TRBV6-1; size: -; DNA: TGTGCCAGCAGTGGACTAGCGGGGGGCCACAATGAGCAGTTCTTC; CDR3: CASSGLAGGHNEQFF
D: TRBD1; J: TRBJ1-2; V: TRBV10-3; size: -; DNA: TGTGCCATGCGGGACAGGGCGAAGGGCTACACCTTC; CDR3: CAMRDRAKGYTF
D: TRBD2; J: TRBJ2-1; V: TRBV9; size: -; DNA: TGTGCCAGCAGCGGAAGACTAGCGGCGAACAATGAGCAGTTCTTC; CDR3: CASSGRLAANNEQFF
D: -; J: TRBJ2-5; V: TRBV19; size: once; DNA: TGTGCCAGTAGTATCGGGGTAGGGCCCCCTGGAGAGACCCAGTACTTC; CDR3: CASSIGVGPPGETQYF
D: -; J: TRBJ2-3; V: TRBV9; size: -; DNA: TGTGCCAGCAGCCCCGAAGGTTCGGGAGCTATAGTGTACCAGGGGGGCACAGATACGCAGTATTTT; CDR3: CASSPEGSGAIVYQGGTDTQYF
D: -; J: TRBJ2-7; V: TRBV14; size: -; DNA: TGTGCCAGCAGCCAAGACCCCTATCTGGAGCAGTACTTC; CDR3: CASSQDPYLEQYF
D: TRBD1; J: TRBJ2-7; V: TRBV4-1; size: -; DNA: TGCGCCAGCAGCCTGGAGCAGGGGGCGGAATCCTACGAGCAGTACTTC; CDR3: CASSLEQGAESYEQYF
D: -; J: TRBJ1-2; V: TRBV27; size: -; DNA: TGTGCCAGCAGTCAGCTGATCCACGGCCCGGGAGGCTACACCTTC; CDR3: CASSQLIHGPGGYTF
D: -; J: TRBJ2-1; V: TRBV19; size: -; DNA: TGTGCCAGTAGTATCCTTTCTTTACAGCCACTGTACAATGAGCAGTTCTTC; CDR3: CASSILSLQPLYNEQFF
D: -; J: TRBJ2-3; V: TRBV12-2; size: -; DNA: TGTGCAAGTCGCTTAGTATTGACTTCAGAGGGCACAGATACGCAGTATTTT; CDR3: CASRLVLTSEGTDTQYF
D: TRBD1; J: TRBJ1-1; V: TRBV6-1; size: once; DNA: TGTGCCAGCAGTGAACTCGGGACAGGGAATGAAGCTTTCTTT; CDR3: CASSELGTGNEAFF
D: -; J: TRBJ2-1; V: TRBV7-6; size: -; DNA: TGTGCCAGCAGCCTCTACAGGGCTCGCCCCTACAATGAGCAGTTCTTC; CDR3: CASSLYRARPYNEQFF